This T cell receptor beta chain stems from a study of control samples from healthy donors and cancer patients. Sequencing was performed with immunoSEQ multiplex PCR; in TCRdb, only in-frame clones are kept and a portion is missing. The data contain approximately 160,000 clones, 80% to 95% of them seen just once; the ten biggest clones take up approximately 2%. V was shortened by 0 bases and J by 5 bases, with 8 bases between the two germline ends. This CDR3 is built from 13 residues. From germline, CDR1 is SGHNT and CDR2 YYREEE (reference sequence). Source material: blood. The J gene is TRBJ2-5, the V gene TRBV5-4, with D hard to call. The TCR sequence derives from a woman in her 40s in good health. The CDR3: CASSLGVEETQYF. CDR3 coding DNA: TGTGCCAGCAGCTTGGGAGTAGAGGAGACCCAGTACTTC.